The present T cell receptor beta chain was sequenced within a study of cytomegalovirus exposure and HLA in healthy donors. The CDR3 length is 17 residues. V was pared by 2 bases and J by 0 bases, with 13 bases between. Germline CDR1 reads PRHDT; CDR2 reads FYEKMQ (reference sequence). Libraries were prepared by immunoSEQ multiplex PCR; TCRdb keeps only in-frame clonotypes and omits some of them. Among under 200,000 clones, roughly 81% were seen once, and the ten largest hold 0.95% to 1.5%. The TCR was taken from a woman aged 25 to 39 in good health and CMV-seronegative. The chain links TRBV13 to TRBJ1-4, with D possibly TRBD1 on 5 matching bases. Source material: PBMCs. CDR3 nucleotides: TGTGCCAGCAGCTTACCCAACAGGACCACAACTAATGAAAAACTGTTTTTT. It yields the protein CASSLPNRTTTNEKLFF.